The 29 T cell receptor beta chains below all came from one sample that was sequenced in a study of beta chain features in type 1 diabetes. Reverse transcribing all isolated RNA meant expressed TCRB transcripts were sequenced. Clones were sequenced by immunoSEQ multiplex PCR, and TCRdb holds only the in-frame ones, with some missing. The sample has 900,000 or so clones, around a sixth seen once; the top ten hold 0.02% to 0.03%. Sequencing was carried out using naive CD4+ T cells from blood. The receptors shown here come from a woman between 18 and 29 years old in good health.

This clone was counted a few times. The CDR3 nucleotides read TGTGCCAGCAGCTTGGTGACTAGCGGGAGGAACAATGAGCAGTTCTTC. Protein: CASSLVTSGRNNEQFF. V is TRBV5-6 and J is TRBJ2-1, with 13 bases matching TRBD2. Looked up from germline, CDR1 is SGHDT and CDR2 is YYEEEE. This CDR3 is 16 amino acids long. V dropped 0 bases and J dropped 5; count of bases not matched to a gene: 2. The whole variable domain, remainder taken from reference TRBV5-6 and TRBJ2-1, is DAGVTQSPTHLIKTRGQQVTLRCSPKSGHDTVSWYQQALGQGPQFIFQYYEEEERQRGNFPDRFSGHQFPNYSSELNVNALLLGDSALYLCASSLVTSGRNNEQFFGPGTRLTVL.

This clone was seen a few times. This chain joins TRBV5-1 and TRBJ2-7; TRBD2 aligns across 7 bases. Trimming at V came to 4 bases and at J to 6 bases, leaving 16 bases not matched to a gene. This CDR3 is 16 amino acids long. Germline values: CDR1 SGHRS, CDR2 YFSETQ. CDR3 coding DNA: TGCGCCAGCAGCGTTGGGTGGACTAGTTGGTATGGCGAGCAGTACTTC. Translating gives CASSVGWTSWYGEQYF.

This clone was recorded a few times. This chain connects TRBV4-3 to TRBJ2-2, with D hard to call. Trimming stripped 0 bases from V and 9 bases from J, with 17 bases between. Germline V gene sequence: CDR1 LGHNA, CDR2 YSLEER. This CDR3 spans 16 amino acids. This chain's CDR3 is CASSQDQAAPGRELFF. The CDR3 DNA reads as TGCGCCAGCAGCCAAGATCAGGCAGCCCCCGGCCGGGAGCTGTTTTTT.

The CDR3 nucleotides are TGTGCCAGCAGCTATGAGGAGAGCAGGGTTGGCTACACCTTC. Amino acids: CASSYEESRVGYTF. The gene calls are TRBV7-3 and TRBJ1-2, with D maybe TRBD1 (5 bases). The V and J ends lost 4 bases and 7 bases respectively, with 16 bases between them. Germline CDR1 SGHTA, CDR2 FQGTGA. This CDR3 contains 14 residues.

The chain carries TRBV7-9 and TRBJ2-1; D gene unclear. Germline CDR1 SEHNR, CDR2 FQNEAQ (reference sequence). The CDR3 extends over 14 amino acids. Between the trimmed V and J ends, which lost 3 bases and 6 bases, there was a span of 12 bases. The CDR3: CASSFFRAINEQFF. DNA for the CDR3: TGTGCCAGCAGCTTTTTCCGGGCCATCAATGAGCAGTTCTTC.

This clone turned up a few times. The chain carries TRBV7-2 and TRBJ2-3, with D perhaps TRBD2 (6 bases). The CDR3 has 15 amino acids. Trimming removed 2 bases at V and 1 base at J, with 10 bases between. Germline V gives CDR1 SGHTA, CDR2 FQGNSA. CDR3 sequence: CASSLYGTRTDTQYF. The CDR3, as DNA: TGTGCCAGCAGCTTATATGGGACTCGCACAGATACGCAGTATTTT.

This clone was recorded a few times. The rearrangement uses TRBV20-1 and TRBJ2-1; D is ambiguous. The CDR3 runs 11 residues. Germline CDR1 DFQATT, CDR2 SNEGSKA (reference sequence). Trimming took off 1 base at V and 10 bases at J, with 8 bases between the two ends. In DNA, the CDR3 is TGCAGTGCTAGAGGGTCCGGGGAGCAGTTCTTC. Residues: CSARGSGEQFF.

This clone was seen only a few times. The J gene is TRBJ2-7, the V gene TRBV6-5; 13 nucleotides agree with TRBD2. V lost 4 bases and J lost 5; bases outside the gene matches: 5. CDR1 is MNHEY and CDR2 is SVGAGI in the germline V gene. This CDR3 is built from 15 residues. CDR3 residues: CASSFRTSGRNEQYF. CDR3 DNA: TGTGCCAGCAGTTTCCGGACTAGCGGGAGAAACGAGCAGTACTTC.

V usage is TRBV11-2 and J usage is TRBJ2-2, with D perhaps assigned TRBD1 or TRBD2 (5 bases each). CDR1 SGHAT and CDR2 FQNNGV come from the germline V gene. The V end lost 4 bases, the J end lost 4 bases, and 13 bases lay between the germline ends. This CDR3 is built from 15 residues. Here the CDR3 DNA reads TGTGCCAGCAGCTCCCGGGGCCAGTTCACCGGGGAGCTGTTTTTT. The encoded protein is CASSSRGQFTGELFF.

The gene calls are TRBV4-2 and TRBJ2-1, with D uncertain. V gave up 1 base and J gave up 5 bases, with 6 bases separating them. Germline-derived CDR1 and CDR2 are LGHNA and YNFKEQ. The CDR3 is made up of 13 amino acids. This CDR3 is CASSQGLDNEQFF. The CDR3 region has the DNA TGTGCCAGCAGCCAAGGGCTTGACAATGAGCAGTTCTTC.

The chain is built from TRBV4-1 and TRBJ2-6, with 13 bases identical to TRBD2. V trimming: 4 bases; J trimming: 0 bases; junction bases outside the gene matches: 12. The CDR3 is 21 residues long. Germline lookup yields CDR1 MGHRA and CDR2 YSYEKL. The CDR3 DNA reads TGCGCCAGCAGCCGGGGACTAGCGGGGACGGGGCCCAGCTCTGGGGCCAACGTCCTGACTTTC. It specifies CASSRGLAGTGPSSGANVLTF.

DNA for the CDR3: TGTGCCAGCTCACCACCGTTCAGGGAGTTTCGCATTCAGTACTTC. Translation: CASSPPFREFRIQYF. V usage is TRBV18 and J usage is TRBJ2-4; D is perhaps TRBD1 or TRBD2 (5 bases each). Germline CDR1 reads KGHSH; CDR2 reads LQKENI. Trimming removed 0 bases from V and 9 bases from J, with 15 bases in between. CDR3 size: 15 residues.

The chain couples TRBV5-1 to TRBJ2-3; 11 bases align to TRBD2. The CDR3 spans 16 residues. Germline CDR1 reads SGHRS; CDR2 reads YFSETQ. After removal of 4 bases from V and 2 bases from J, the junction contained 6 bases not matched to a gene. In DNA form, the CDR3 reads TGCGCCAGCAGCCTCCGACTAGCGGGATTCACAGATACGCAGTATTTT. It yields the protein CASSLRLAGFTDTQYF.

This clone was counted only a few times. Other nucleotide sequences in the sample specify the same CDR3. The CDR3 DNA reads as TGTGCCAGCTCACCGGGGGATAATCAGCCCCAGCATTTT. This codes for CASSPGDNQPQHF. This chain connects TRBV18 to TRBJ1-5, with a possible D match to TRBD1 (5 bases). This CDR3 region has 13 residues. From germline, CDR1 is KGHSH and CDR2 LQKENI. Trimming shortened V by 3 bases and J by 4 bases, and 7 bases separated the two germline ends.

The rearrangement joins TRBV5-6 to TRBJ1-2, with TRBD1 as a possible D gene (5 bases). The CDR3 has 11 residues. Germline V gives CDR1 SGHDT, CDR2 YYEEEE. The ends were cut back, 4 bases at V and 5 bases at J, with 6 bases in the middle. CDR3 residues: CASSEGYGYTF. The CDR3 DNA follows: TGTGCCAGCAGCGAGGGGTATGGCTACACCTTC.

This rearrangement joins TRBV7-9 to TRBJ2-7; D may correspond to TRBD1 or TRBD2 (5 bases each). V lost 1 base and J lost 7, with 14 bases in between. The CDR3 extends over 14 amino acids. Germline lookup yields CDR1 SEHNR and CDR2 FQNEAQ (reference sequence). This CDR3 reads CASSLVGTAGEQYF. CDR3 nucleotides: TGTGCCAGCAGCTTAGTCGGGACGGCCGGGGAGCAGTACTTC.

The chain recombines TRBV6-6 with TRBJ2-6, with 9 positions matching TRBD1. The ends lost 5 bases at V and 4 bases at J; junction bases unmatched: 3. Germline assignment: CDR1 MNHNY and CDR2 SVGAGI (reference sequence). The CDR3 runs 15 residues. The CDR3 loop is CASSNRGQGANVLTF. Here the CDR3 DNA reads TGTGCCAGCAGTAACAGGGGGCAGGGGGCCAACGTCCTGACTTTC.

This clone was detected only a few times. This chain uses TRBV5-1 with TRBJ2-5, with D possibly called TRBD1 or TRBD2 (5 bases each). Deletions cut 4 bases from V and 4 bases from J, with 23 bases between. This CDR3 spans 17 amino acids. Germline loops: CDR1 SGHRS, CDR2 YFSETQ. The CDR3 here is CASSLYSSGGIAETQYF. CDR3 nucleotide sequence: TGCGCCAGCAGCCTATATTCGAGTGGGGGTATCGCAGAGACCCAGTACTTC. The full variable domain, with the rest looked up from reference TRBV5-1 and TRBJ2-5, is KAGVTQTPRYLIKTRGQQVTLSCSPISGHRSVSWYQQTPGQGLQFLFEYFSETQRNKGNFPGRFSGRQFSNSRSEMNVSTLELGDSALYLCASSLYSSGGIAETQYFGPGTRLLVL.

The chain's CDR3 is CASSSGGGPSWPQHF. The CDR3 DNA sequence: TGTGCCAGCAGCTCGGGGGGAGGGCCTTCGTGGCCCCAGCATTTT. The chain joins TRBV7-2 to TRBJ1-5; tentatively, D is TRBD1 (5 bases). The CDR3 is 15 amino acids. Germline lookup yields CDR1 SGHTA and CDR2 FQGNSA. Trimming took off 4 bases at V and 9 bases at J, with 19 bases between the two ends.

This clone was picked up a small number of times. CDR3 DNA: TGCGCCAGCAGCCAGGGTTACAATCAGCCCCAGCATTTT. The encoded protein is CASSQGYNQPQHF. The rearrangement links TRBV4-3 to TRBJ1-5; D not resolved. CDR1 is LGHNA and CDR2 is YSLEER in the germline V gene. The CDR3 is 13 amino acids. V lost 3 bases and J lost 3, with 6 bases in between.

The chain links TRBV29-1 to TRBJ2-1, with TRBD1 matching 8 bases. The CDR3 loop spans 14 amino acids. Germline V gives CDR1 SQVTM, CDR2 ANQGSEA. The DNA of the CDR3 is TGCAGTTTATCCTGGGTGGCAGGGGGCTATGAGCAGTTCTTC. Translating gives CSLSWVAGGYEQFF.

This clone was observed a few times. The chain joins TRBV28 to TRBJ2-7; D ambiguous. Looked up from germline, CDR1 is MDHEN and CDR2 is SYDVKM. V was clipped by 8 bases and J by 4 bases, with 9 bases between them. This CDR3 comprises 11 residues. The CDR3 loop reads CASQNRYEQYF. The CDR3 bases are TGTGCCAGCCAAAATCGTTACGAGCAGTACTTC.

This rearrangement joins TRBV5-1 to TRBJ1-4, with D tentatively TRBD1 (5 bases). The CDR3 sequence is 14 residues long. The germline CDR1 and CDR2 sequences are SGHRS and YFSETQ. The V end lost 4 bases, the J end lost 8 bases, and 15 bases lay between the germline ends. CDR3 sequence reads: CASSPGRSGEKLFF. The CDR3 DNA sequence: TGCGCCAGCAGCCCGGGACGTTCAGGAGAAAAACTGTTTTTT.

The chain carries TRBV29-1 and TRBJ2-2; 10 nucleotides match TRBD2. The CDR3 has 14 amino acids. The V segment lost 0 bases and the J segment 10 bases; nucleotides outside the gene matches: 5. Germline CDR1 and CDR2: SQVTM and ANQGSEA. CDR3 amino acids: CSVEEPGLATELFF. Written as DNA, the CDR3 is TGCAGCGTTGAAGAACCGGGACTAGCGACGGAGCTGTTTTTT.

This clone was observed a handful of times. The chain couples TRBV10-3 to TRBJ2-7; 8 positions match TRBD1. The CDR3 has 14 residues. Germline lookup yields CDR1 ENHRY and CDR2 SYGVKD. With 7 bases clipped from V and 6 bases from J, the junction kept 11 bases outside the gene matches. CDR3 in amino acids: CAIIPDRAKGEQYF. CDR3 nucleotide sequence: TGTGCCATCATTCCGGACAGGGCCAAGGGCGAGCAGTACTTC.

This rearrangement joins TRBV28 to TRBJ1-5, with TRBD1 as a possible D gene (6 bases). Per the germline V gene, CDR1 is MDHEN and CDR2 is SYDVKM. V was shortened by 1 base and J by 9 bases, with 19 bases between the two germline ends. The CDR3 loop spans 16 amino acids. The CDR3 sequence is CASSLFPRDTLGPQHF. The CDR3 bases are TGTGCCAGCAGTTTATTTCCCCGGGACACCCTAGGGCCCCAGCATTTT.

This clone was seen a few times. The chain couples TRBV2 to TRBJ2-7; 12 nucleotides agree with TRBD2. The CDR3 spans 14 residues. Germline V lookup: CDR1 SNHLY, CDR2 FYNNEI. The V gene end was trimmed by 6 bases and the J gene end by 2 bases; junction bases not matched to a gene: 2. DNA for the CDR3: TGTGCCAGCAGGACTAGCGGGAGTACCTACGAGCAGTACTTC. Its protein is CASRTSGSTYEQYF.

V and J are TRBV4-3 and TRBJ1-3; D possibly corresponds to TRBD1 (5 bases). Germline CDR1 and CDR2: LGHNA and YSLEER. The CDR3 sequence is 16 residues long. Between the trimmed V and J ends, which lost 4 bases and 1 base, there was a span of 14 bases. The CDR3 sequence is CASSLLQGTSGNTIYF. The CDR3 DNA is TGCGCCAGCAGCCTCCTCCAGGGTACGTCTGGAAACACCATATATTTT.

Only a few counts were recorded for this clone. V is TRBV18 and J is TRBJ2-5; either TRBD1 or TRBD2 may fit D (5 bases each). Between the trimmed V and J ends, which lost 2 bases and 5 bases, there was a span of 18 bases. From germline, CDR1 is KGHSH and CDR2 LQKENI. This CDR3 is 16 amino acids long. The CDR3 DNA sequence: TGTGCCAGCTCACCAGTCAGCGTCGGGGACGGGGAGACCCAGTACTTC. This gives the protein CASSPVSVGDGETQYF. Variable domain in full (rest from reference TRBV18 and TRBJ2-5): NAGVMQNPRHLVRRRGQEARLRCSPMKGHSHVYWYRQLPEEGLKFMVYLQKENIIDESGMPKERFSAEFPKEGPSILRIQQVVRGDSAAYFCASSPVSVGDGETQYFGPGTRLLVL.